Below, 3 T cell receptor beta chains from the same sample are listed, as sequenced in a study of blood T cell repertoires in COVID-19. Data came from immunoSEQ multiplex PCR; TCRdb stores just in-frame clones and leaves some out. The sample comprises 150,000 to 200,000 clones, approximately 80% of which are singletons, and approximately 15% rests with the top ten. Sequencing was performed on PBMCs or T cells enriched from blood (not recorded which). The receptors were gathered from a man in his 60s who had been exposed to COVID-19.

The V and J genes are TRBV14 and TRBJ1-1; D might be TRBD1 (5 bases). Trimming left V 4 bases short and J 5 bases short, with 11 bases between. The V gene's germline CDR1 is SGHDN and CDR2 FVKESK. This CDR3 is built from 13 residues. CDR3 protein: CASSRGRGTEAFF. The CDR3 DNA sequence: TGTGCCAGCAGCCGCGGACGGGGGACTGAAGCTTTCTTT.

This clone showed up just a few times. V usage is TRBV7-3 and J usage is TRBJ1-2; 9 nucleotides align to TRBD1. Germline loops: CDR1 SGHTA, CDR2 FQGTGA. The CDR3 extends over 13 amino acids. V lost 3 bases, J lost 8 bases, and 4 bases stayed unmatched. CDR3 coding DNA: TGTGCCAGCAGCTTTGGGACAGGGAGCGGCTACACCTTC. Its protein is CASSFGTGSGYTF.

The gene calls are TRBV19 and TRBJ1-5; 8 bases are shared with TRBD1. After removal of 7 bases from V and 4 bases from J, the junction contained 9 bases not matched to a gene. The CDR3 runs 15 residues. The germline V gene has CDR1 LNHDA and CDR2 SQIVND (reference sequence). The CDR3 loop reads CASTPRTGQNQPQHF. Written as DNA, the CDR3 is TGTGCCAGTACCCCGAGGACAGGGCAAAATCAGCCCCAGCATTTT.